A selection of T cell receptor beta chains follows, all from one sample in a study of T cells in Graves' hyperthyroidism and ophthalmopathy. TCRdb re-derived calls from the multiplex PCR reads in MiXCR, one entry per CDR3 protein. The sample carries hundreds of thousands of distinct CDR3 sequences, 11% to 15% recorded once. The sample was blood. These TCRs come from a middle-aged woman with Graves' hyperthyroidism. The CDR3 runs from the conserved cysteine through the conserved F or W. Fields, in order: J gene, D gene, clone size, V gene, CDR3 protein, CDR3 DNA. The D gene is left open where the match is weak. Size is omitted from some rows. Given values are once, few, many or a class for expanded clones.

J: TRBJ1-1; D: NA; size: few; V: TRBV27; CDR3: CASSKESGTEAFF; DNA: TGTGCCAGCAGTAAAGAGTCGGGCACTGAAGCTTTCTTT
J: TRBJ2-2; D: NA; size: many; V: TRBV6-5; CDR3: CASSYVGGSSTGELFF; DNA: TGTGCCAGCAGTTACGTAGGGGGGAGTTCCACCGGGGAGCTGTTTTTT
J: TRBJ1-2; D: NA; size: few; V: TRBV19; CDR3: CASSIGSFYGYTF; DNA: TGTGCCAGTAGTATCGGCAGCTTTTATGGCTACACCTTC
J: TRBJ2-1; D: NA; size: many; V: TRBV6-1; CDR3: CASNPPGLDNEQFF; DNA: TGTGCCAGCAATCCCCCGGGGCTCGACAATGAGCAGTTCTTC
J: TRBJ2-5; D: TRBD2; size: many; V: TRBV7-6; CDR3: CASSQRLAGVETQYF; DNA: TGTGCCAGCAGCCAGCGACTAGCGGGAGTGGAGACCCAGTACTTC
J: TRBJ2-1; D: NA; size: few; V: TRBV29-1; CDR3: CSVAWSGGYNEQFF; DNA: TGCAGCGTTGCGTGGAGCGGAGGGTACAATGAGCAGTTCTTC
J: TRBJ1-1; D: NA; size: many; V: TRBV5-1; CDR3: CASSLREGMNTEAFF; DNA: TGCGCCAGCAGCTTGAGAGAGGGAATGAACACTGAAGCTTTCTTT
J: TRBJ2-1; D: TRBD2; size: NA; V: TRBV10-2; CDR3: CASTPPGTSGPAYNEQFF; DNA: TGCGCCAGCACTCCCCCCGGGACTAGCGGCCCCGCCTACAATGAGCAGTTCTTC
J: TRBJ2-2; D: NA; size: many; V: TRBV7-3; CDR3: CASSSKVAGELFF; DNA: TGTGCCAGCAGCTCCAAAGTTGCCGGGGAGCTGTTTTTT
J: TRBJ2-7; D: TRBD1; size: many; V: TRBV14; CDR3: CASRLTGAPGDEQYF; DNA: TGTGCCAGCAGACTCACAGGGGCACCCGGGGACGAGCAGTACTTC
J: TRBJ1-5; D: TRBD1; size: many; V: TRBV6-6; CDR3: CASSYQWTGGSGNQPQHF; DNA: TGTGCCAGCAGTTACCAATGGACAGGGGGGTCCGGCAATCAGCCCCAGCATTTT
J: TRBJ2-7; D: NA; size: few; V: TRBV7-2; CDR3: CASTVSKVAGGEQYF; DNA: TGTGCCAGTACGGTTTCGAAGGTAGCCGGAGGGGAGCAGTACTTC
J: TRBJ2-2; D: NA; size: many; V: TRBV12-5; CDR3: CASGAGSTGELFF; DNA: TGTGCTAGTGGAGCAGGGAGCACCGGGGAGCTGTTTTTT
J: TRBJ2-1; D: NA; size: NA; V: TRBV19; CDR3: CASSIDSNPGSYNEQFF; DNA: TGTGCCAGTAGTATAGACAGTAACCCTGGCTCCTACAATGAGCAGTTCTTC
J: TRBJ2-1; D: TRBD2; size: many; V: TRBV5-1; CDR3: CASSSRTSGEQFF; DNA: TGCGCCAGCAGCTCGCGGACTAGCGGTGAGCAGTTCTTC
J: TRBJ1-5; D: NA; size: many; V: TRBV5-1; CDR3: CASSPDRPNQPQHF; DNA: TGCGCCAGCAGCCCTGACAGGCCGAATCAGCCCCAGCATTTT
J: TRBJ1-3; D: TRBD1; size: few; V: TRBV10-2; CDR3: CASSDFGQDGNTIYF; DNA: TGCGCCAGCAGTGATTTTGGACAGGACGGAAACACCATATATTTT
J: TRBJ2-5; D: TRBD2; size: NA; V: TRBV24-1; CDR3: CATSDSGRSGETQYF; DNA: TGTGCCACCAGTGACAGCGGGAGATCTGGGGAGACCCAGTACTTC
J: TRBJ1-1; D: NA; size: NA; V: TRBV5-6; CDR3: CASSLSNYQAFF; DNA: TGTGCCAGCAGCTTGAGTAACTATCAAGCTTTCTTT
J: TRBJ1-5; D: NA; size: few; V: TRBV28; CDR3: CASSSPLTGPNQPQHF; DNA: TGTGCCAGCAGTTCCCCACTGACAGGACCTAATCAGCCCCAGCATTTT
J: TRBJ2-7; D: TRBD2; size: many; V: TRBV2; CDR3: CASGNGLAGEFSEQYF; DNA: TGTGCCAGCGGAAATGGCCTAGCGGGAGAGTTCAGCGAGCAGTACTTC
J: TRBJ2-2; D: TRBD1; size: few; V: TRBV27; CDR3: CASSRGQGANTGELFF; DNA: TGTGCCAGCAGCCGCGGACAGGGGGCGAACACCGGGGAGCTGTTTTTT
J: TRBJ2-7; D: TRBD1; size: NA; V: TRBV20-1; CDR3: CSATTGGANEQYF; DNA: TGCAGTGCCACGACAGGGGGCGCGAACGAGCAGTACTTC
J: TRBJ1-5; D: TRBD1; size: NA; V: TRBV28; CDR3: CASSLPHRGQPQHF; DNA: TGTGCCAGCAGTTTACCGCACAGGGGTCAGCCCCAGCATTTT
J: TRBJ1-5; D: TRBD1; size: few; V: TRBV27; CDR3: CASSPGTGGRGSNQPQHF; DNA: TGTGCCAGCAGTCCGGGGACAGGGGGCCGTGGGAGCAATCAGCCCCAGCATTTT
J: TRBJ1-4; D: NA; size: NA; V: TRBV7-9; CDR3: CASSDEQRNDRGEKLFF; DNA: TGTGCCAGCAGCGACGAACAGAGGAACGATCGAGGTGAAAAACTGTTTTTT
J: TRBJ2-5; D: TRBD1; size: few; V: TRBV7-3; CDR3: CASSSGQGPKYF; DNA: TGTGCCAGCAGCTCTGGACAGGGACCTAAGTACTTC
J: TRBJ2-7; D: TRBD1; size: many; V: TRBV5-1; CDR3: CASSQRQGQYEQYF; DNA: TGCGCCAGCAGCCAGCGACAGGGGCAGTACGAGCAGTACTTC
J: TRBJ2-3; D: NA; size: NA; V: TRBV6-5; CDR3: CASSYGGPGTDTQYF; DNA: TGTGCCAGCAGTTACGGGGGACCTGGCACAGATACGCAGTATTTT
J: TRBJ2-5; D: NA; size: many; V: TRBV24-1; CDR3: CATSDSGHRETQYF; DNA: TGTGCCACCAGTGACTCGGGACACCGGGAGACCCAGTACTTC
J: TRBJ2-4; D: TRBD2; size: few; V: TRBV20-1; CDR3: CSATKTSGNSKNIQYF; DNA: TGCAGTGCTACAAAGACTAGCGGGAACTCCAAAAACATTCAGTACTTC
J: TRBJ2-1; D: TRBD1; size: NA; V: TRBV25-1; CDR3: CASSRRDRDFYNEQFF; DNA: TGTGCCAGCAGTCGGCGGGACAGGGACTTCTACAATGAGCAGTTCTTC
J: TRBJ2-7; D: NA; size: NA; V: TRBV5-1; CDR3: CASSPAIPPTSSYEQYF; DNA: TGTGCCAGCAGCCCGGCCATTCCACCTACGAGCTCCTACGAGCAGTACTTC
J: TRBJ2-7; D: TRBD2; size: many; V: TRBV6-2/TRBV6-3; CDR3: CASRDPLAGDLYEQYF; DNA: TGTGCCAGCAGGGACCCACTAGCGGGAGATCTCTACGAGCAGTACTTC
J: TRBJ2-7; D: NA; size: many; V: TRBV5-1; CDR3: CASSLSTGDEQYF; DNA: TGCGCCAGCAGCCTGTCGACTGGCGACGAGCAGTACTTC
J: TRBJ2-3; D: NA; size: many; V: TRBV18; CDR3: CASSPSGVEDTQYF; DNA: TGTGCCAGCTCACCATCCGGGGTGGAGGATACGCAGTATTTT
J: TRBJ2-5; D: NA; size: few; V: TRBV4-1; CDR3: CASSPSRDIQETQYF; DNA: TGCGCCAGCAGCCCATCCCGGGACATCCAAGAGACCCAGTACTTC
J: TRBJ2-1; D: TRBD1; size: many; V: TRBV15; CDR3: CATSRDRYNEQFF; DNA: TGTGCCACCAGCCGGGACAGGTACAATGAGCAGTTCTTC
J: TRBJ2-5; D: NA; size: NA; V: TRBV5-1; CDR3: CASLGSQETQYF; DNA: TGCGCCAGCTTGGGGAGTCAAGAGACCCAGTACTTC
J: TRBJ1-3; D: NA; size: NA; V: TRBV20-1; CDR3: CSARDRTAGNTIYF; DNA: TGCAGTGCTAGAGATCGTACAGCTGGAAACACCATATATTTT
J: TRBJ2-1; D: TRBD1; size: many; V: TRBV20-1; CDR3: CSATRPRDRAHNEQFF; DNA: TGCAGTGCTACTCGTCCCCGGGACAGGGCCCACAATGAGCAGTTCTTC
J: TRBJ1-2; D: NA; size: NA; V: TRBV3-1; CDR3: CASTQGGSGAGSGYTF; DNA: TGTGCCAGCACCCAGGGCGGGTCGGGGGCCGGTAGTGGCTACACCTTC
J: TRBJ1-4; D: TRBD1; size: NA; V: TRBV27; CDR3: CASSPRDRDLVFF; DNA: TGTGCCAGCAGTCCCCGGGACAGGGATTTGGTGTTTTTT
J: TRBJ1-1; D: TRBD1; size: many; V: TRBV24-1; CDR3: CATSEGTGLNTEAFF; DNA: TGTGCCACCAGTGAGGGGACAGGGTTGAACACTGAAGCTTTCTTT
J: TRBJ1-1; D: TRBD1; size: many; V: TRBV7-2; CDR3: CASSLSGTAMNTEAFF; DNA: TGTGCCAGCAGCTTATCCGGGACAGCCATGAACACTGAAGCTTTCTTT
J: TRBJ1-4; D: TRBD1; size: few; V: TRBV9; CDR3: CASSGQGLGNEKLFF; DNA: TGTGCCAGCAGCGGACAGGGTTTGGGGAATGAAAAACTGTTTTTT
J: TRBJ2-1; D: TRBD2; size: many; V: TRBV19; CDR3: CASSSGRGIYNEQFF; DNA: TGTGCCAGTAGTAGCGGGAGGGGAATCTACAATGAGCAGTTCTTC
J: TRBJ2-1; D: NA; size: many; V: TRBV7-2; CDR3: CASSSTRDNEQFF; DNA: TGTGCCAGCAGCTCAACTAGAGACAATGAGCAGTTCTTC
J: TRBJ2-1; D: NA; size: few; V: TRBV10-2; CDR3: CASSGHYNEQFF; DNA: TGCGCCAGCAGTGGGCATTACAATGAGCAGTTCTTC
J: TRBJ2-7; D: TRBD2; size: many; V: TRBV28; CDR3: CASSFTSGSSDEQYF; DNA: TGTGCCAGCAGTTTTACTAGCGGGAGTAGCGACGAGCAGTACTTC
J: TRBJ2-7; D: NA; size: many; V: TRBV28; CDR3: CASRGTKDSYEQYF; DNA: TGTGCCAGCAGGGGGACAAAAGACTCCTACGAGCAGTACTTC